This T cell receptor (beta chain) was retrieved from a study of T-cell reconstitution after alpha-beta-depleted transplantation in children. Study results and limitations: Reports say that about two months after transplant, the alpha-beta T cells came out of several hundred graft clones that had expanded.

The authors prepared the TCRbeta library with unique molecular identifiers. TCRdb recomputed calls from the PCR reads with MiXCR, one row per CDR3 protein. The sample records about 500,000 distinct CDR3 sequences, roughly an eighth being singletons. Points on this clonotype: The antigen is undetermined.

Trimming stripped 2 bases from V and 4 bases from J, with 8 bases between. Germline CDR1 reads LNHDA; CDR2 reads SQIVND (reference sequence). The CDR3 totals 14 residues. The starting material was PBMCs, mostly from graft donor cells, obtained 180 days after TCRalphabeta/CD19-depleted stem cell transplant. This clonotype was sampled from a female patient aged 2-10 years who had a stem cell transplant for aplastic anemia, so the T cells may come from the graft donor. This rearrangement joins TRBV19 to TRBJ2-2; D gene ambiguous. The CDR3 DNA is TGTGCCAGTAGTATACCCGTAAGCACCGGGGAGCTGTTTTTT. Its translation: CASSIPVSTGELFF. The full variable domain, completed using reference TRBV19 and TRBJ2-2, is DGGITQSPKYLFRKEGQNVTLSCEQNLNHDAMYWYRQDPGQGLRLIYYSQIVNDFQKGDIAEGYSVSREKKESFPLTVTSAQKNPTAFYLCASSIPVSTGELFFGEGSRLTVL.